This T cell receptor beta chain was captured in a study of T-cell memory formation after mild COVID-19. Germline V gene sequence: CDR1 SGHTA, CDR2 FQGNSA. Trimming shortened V by 2 bases and J by 0 bases, and 2 bases separated the two germline ends. The length of the CDR3 is 13 residues. This clonotype has a count of ten or more. Each CDR3 protein is one row after TCRdb ran MiXCR on the 5' RACE reads. The sample includes about 270,000 distinct CDR3 sequences, about a sixth of them seen just once. This TCR was sampled from a man aged 18 to 29 who had mild COVID-19 (a few samples of this study predate the infection). Cell type and time point are not known. The chain is built from TRBV7-2 and TRBJ1-5; D uncertain. The sample was PBMCs or a T cell subset sorted from them (not recorded which). DNA of the CDR3: TGTGCCAGCAGCTTAAGTAGCAATCAGCCCCAGCATTTT. It encodes CASSLSSNQPQHF.